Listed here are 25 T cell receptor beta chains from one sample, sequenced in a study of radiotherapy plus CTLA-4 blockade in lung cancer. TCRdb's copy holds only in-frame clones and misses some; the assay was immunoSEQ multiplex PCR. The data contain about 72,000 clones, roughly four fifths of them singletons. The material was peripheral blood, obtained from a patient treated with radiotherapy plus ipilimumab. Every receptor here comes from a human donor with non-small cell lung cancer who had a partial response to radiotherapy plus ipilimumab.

In nucleotides, the CDR3 is TGTGCCAGCAGCCCTCCACGCGGGGCCTGGGAAGGCTACACCTTC. Encoded protein: CASSPPRGAWEGYTF. The chain has TRBV5-4 and TRBJ1-2; TRBD1 might be the D (5 bases). This CDR3 is 15 amino acids long. V was trimmed by 4 bases and J by 8 bases, leaving 21 bases between them. Germline loops: CDR1 SGHNT, CDR2 YYREEE (reference sequence).

Here the CDR3 reads CASSIGASGIYEQYF. The CDR3 coding sequence is TGTGCCAGTAGTATAGGGGCTAGCGGGATCTACGAGCAGTACTTC. This sequence joins TRBV19 and TRBJ2-7; 9 nucleotides align to TRBD2. CDR1 LNHDA and CDR2 SQIVND come from the germline V gene (reference sequence). The CDR3 runs 15 residues. V shed 1 base, J shed 3 bases, and the junction held 4 bases outside the gene matches.

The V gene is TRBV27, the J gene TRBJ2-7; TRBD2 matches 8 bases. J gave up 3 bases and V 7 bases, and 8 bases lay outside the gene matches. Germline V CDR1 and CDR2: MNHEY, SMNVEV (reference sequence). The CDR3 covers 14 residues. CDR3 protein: CASKRTSTYYEQYF. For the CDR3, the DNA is TGTGCCAGCAAAAGGACTAGCACCTACTACGAGCAGTACTTC.

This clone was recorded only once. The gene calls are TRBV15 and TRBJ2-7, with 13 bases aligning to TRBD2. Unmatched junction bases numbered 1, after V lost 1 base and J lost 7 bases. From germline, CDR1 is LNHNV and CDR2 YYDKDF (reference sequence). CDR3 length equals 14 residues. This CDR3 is CATSRGTSGGEQYF. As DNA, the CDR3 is TGTGCCACCAGCAGAGGGACTAGCGGGGGAGAGCAGTACTTC.

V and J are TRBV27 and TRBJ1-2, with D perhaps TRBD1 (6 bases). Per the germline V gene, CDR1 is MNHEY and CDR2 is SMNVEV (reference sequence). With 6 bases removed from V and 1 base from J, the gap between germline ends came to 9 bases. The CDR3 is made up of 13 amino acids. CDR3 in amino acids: CASRQDSNYGYTF. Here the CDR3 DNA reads TGTGCCAGCAGACAGGACAGTAACTATGGCTACACCTTC.

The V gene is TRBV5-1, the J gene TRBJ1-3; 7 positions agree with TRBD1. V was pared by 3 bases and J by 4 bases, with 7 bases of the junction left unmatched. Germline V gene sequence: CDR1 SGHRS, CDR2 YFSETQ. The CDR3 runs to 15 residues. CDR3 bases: TGCGCCAGCAGCTCAAAAACAGGGGCCGGAAACACCATATATTTT. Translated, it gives CASSSKTGAGNTIYF.

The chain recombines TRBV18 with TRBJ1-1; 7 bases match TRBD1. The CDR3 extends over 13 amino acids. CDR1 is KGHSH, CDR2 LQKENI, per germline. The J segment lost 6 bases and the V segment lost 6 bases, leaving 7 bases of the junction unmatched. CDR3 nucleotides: TGTGCCAGCTCCCGTGACAGGGATTCTGAAGCTTTCTTT. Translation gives CASSRDRDSEAFF.

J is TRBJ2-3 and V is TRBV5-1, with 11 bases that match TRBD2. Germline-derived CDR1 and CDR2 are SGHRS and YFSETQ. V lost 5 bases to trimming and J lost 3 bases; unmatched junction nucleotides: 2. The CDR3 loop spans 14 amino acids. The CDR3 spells CASRTSGGTDTQYF. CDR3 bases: TGCGCCAGCAGAACTAGCGGGGGAACAGATACGCAGTATTTT.

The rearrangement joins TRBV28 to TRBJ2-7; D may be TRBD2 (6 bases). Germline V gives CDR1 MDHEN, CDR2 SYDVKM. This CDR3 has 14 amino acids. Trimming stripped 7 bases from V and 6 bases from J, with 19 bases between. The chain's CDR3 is CASISGAAVGEQYF. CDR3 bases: TGTGCCAGCATTTCGGGAGCAGCGGTGGGCGAGCAGTACTTC.

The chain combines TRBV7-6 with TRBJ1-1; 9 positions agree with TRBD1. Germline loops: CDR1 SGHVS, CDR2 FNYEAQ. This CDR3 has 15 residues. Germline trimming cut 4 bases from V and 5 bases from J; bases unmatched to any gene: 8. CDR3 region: CASSSGQGLRTEAFF. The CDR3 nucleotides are TGTGCCAGCAGCTCGGGACAGGGATTAAGGACTGAAGCTTTCTTT.

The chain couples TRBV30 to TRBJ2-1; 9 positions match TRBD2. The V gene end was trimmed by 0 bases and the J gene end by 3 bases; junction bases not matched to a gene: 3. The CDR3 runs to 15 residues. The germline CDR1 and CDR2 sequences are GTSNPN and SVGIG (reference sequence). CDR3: CAWSVTSGYYNEQFF. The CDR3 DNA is TGTGCCTGGAGTGTTACTAGCGGGTACTACAATGAGCAGTTCTTC.

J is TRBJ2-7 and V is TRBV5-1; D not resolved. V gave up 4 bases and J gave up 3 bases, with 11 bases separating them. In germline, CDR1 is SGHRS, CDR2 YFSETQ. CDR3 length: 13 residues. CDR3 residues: CASSVGEVYEQYF. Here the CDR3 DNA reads TGCGCCAGCAGCGTCGGAGAGGTCTACGAGCAGTACTTC.

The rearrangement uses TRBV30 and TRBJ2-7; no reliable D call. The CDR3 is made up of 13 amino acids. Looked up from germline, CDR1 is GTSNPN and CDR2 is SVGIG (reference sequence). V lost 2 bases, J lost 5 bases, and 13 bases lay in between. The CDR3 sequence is CAWSMTPYHEQYF. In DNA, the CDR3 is TGTGCCTGGAGTATGACTCCGTACCACGAGCAGTACTTC.

CDR3 sequence: CASNVQGRESTDTQYF. DNA for the CDR3: TGTGCCAGCAACGTACAGGGGAGAGAGAGCACAGATACGCAGTATTTT. The chain links TRBV7-2 to TRBJ2-3; 7 nucleotides agree with TRBD1. The V gene end was trimmed by 7 bases and the J gene end by 0 bases; junction bases not matched to a gene: 10. The CDR3 has 16 amino acids. Germline CDR1 SGHTA, CDR2 FQGNSA. The full variable domain, in which reference TRBV7-2 and TRBJ2-3 provide the parts outside the CDR3, is GAGVSQSPSNKVTEKGKDVELRCDPISGHTALYWYRQSLGQGLEFLIYFQGNSAPDKSGLPSDRFSAERTGGSVSTLTIQRTQQEDSAVYLCASNVQGRESTDTQYFGPGTRLTVL.

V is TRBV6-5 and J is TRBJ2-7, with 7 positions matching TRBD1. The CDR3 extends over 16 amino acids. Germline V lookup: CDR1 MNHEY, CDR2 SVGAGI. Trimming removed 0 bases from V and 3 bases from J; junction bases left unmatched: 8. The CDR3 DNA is TGTGCCAGCAGTTACTCTACAGGGGCCCGATACTACGAGCAGTACTTC. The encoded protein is CASSYSTGARYYEQYF.

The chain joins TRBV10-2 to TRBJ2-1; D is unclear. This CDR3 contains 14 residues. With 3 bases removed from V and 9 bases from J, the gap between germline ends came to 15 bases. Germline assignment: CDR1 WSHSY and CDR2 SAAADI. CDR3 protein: CASSDTQATSEQFF. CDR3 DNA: TGCGCCAGCAGTGACACCCAGGCTACCAGTGAGCAGTTCTTC.

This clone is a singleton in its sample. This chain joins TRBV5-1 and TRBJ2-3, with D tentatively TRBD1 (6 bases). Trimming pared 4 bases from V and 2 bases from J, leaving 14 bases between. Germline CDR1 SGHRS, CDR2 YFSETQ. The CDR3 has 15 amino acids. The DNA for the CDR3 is TGCGCCAGCAGCCAGTCAGGGGACCCCACAGATACGCAGTATTTT. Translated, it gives CASSQSGDPTDTQYF.

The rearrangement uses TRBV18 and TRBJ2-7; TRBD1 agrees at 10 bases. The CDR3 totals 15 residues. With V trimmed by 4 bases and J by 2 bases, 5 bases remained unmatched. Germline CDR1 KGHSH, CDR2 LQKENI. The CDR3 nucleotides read TGTGCCAGCTCACGCTCCGGGACAGGGGCCTACGAGCAGTACTTC. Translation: CASSRSGTGAYEQYF.

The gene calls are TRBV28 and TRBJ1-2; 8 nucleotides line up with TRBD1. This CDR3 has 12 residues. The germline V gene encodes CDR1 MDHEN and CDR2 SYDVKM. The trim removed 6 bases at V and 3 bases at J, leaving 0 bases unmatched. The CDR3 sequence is CASRTGDYGYTF. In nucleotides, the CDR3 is TGTGCCAGCAGGACAGGGGACTATGGCTACACCTTC.

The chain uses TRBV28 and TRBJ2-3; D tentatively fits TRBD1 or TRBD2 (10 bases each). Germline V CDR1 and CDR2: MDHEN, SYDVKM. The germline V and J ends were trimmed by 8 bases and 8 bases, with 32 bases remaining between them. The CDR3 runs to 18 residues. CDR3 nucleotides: TGTGCCAGCTTCGACAGGGGGCGGGCTAGCGGGAGACGGGTTACGCAGTATTTT. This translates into CASFDRGRASGRRVTQYF.

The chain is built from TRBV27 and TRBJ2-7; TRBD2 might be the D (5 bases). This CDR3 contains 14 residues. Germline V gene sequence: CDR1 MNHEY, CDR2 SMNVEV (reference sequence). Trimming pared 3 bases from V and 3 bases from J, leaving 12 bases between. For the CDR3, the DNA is TGTGCCAGCAGTTTGGTGGGAGAGGTCTACGAGCAGTACTTC. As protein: CASSLVGEVYEQYF.

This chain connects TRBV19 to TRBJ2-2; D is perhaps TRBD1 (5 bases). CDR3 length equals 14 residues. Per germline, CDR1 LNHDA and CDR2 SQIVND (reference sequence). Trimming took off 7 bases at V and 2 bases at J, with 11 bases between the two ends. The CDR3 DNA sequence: TGTGCCAGTATGATGACAGCAAACACCGGGGAGCTGTTTTTT. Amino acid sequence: CASMMTANTGELFF.

In DNA form, the CDR3 reads TGTGCCAGCAGTGACAGTCGGGGTATTGGGAACACTGAAGCTTTCTTT. This sequence encodes CASSDSRGIGNTEAFF. The chain links TRBV6-1 to TRBJ1-1, with D unresolved. This CDR3 spans 16 amino acids. Looked up from germline, CDR1 is MNHNS and CDR2 is SASEGT. The V end lost 3 bases, the J end lost 1 base, and 15 bases lay between the germline ends.

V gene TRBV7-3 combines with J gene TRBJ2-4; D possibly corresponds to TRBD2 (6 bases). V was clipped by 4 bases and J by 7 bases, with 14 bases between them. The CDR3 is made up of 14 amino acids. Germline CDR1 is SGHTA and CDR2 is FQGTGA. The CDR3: CASSSGGSLNIQYF. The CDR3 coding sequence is TGTGCCAGCAGCTCTGGGGGGTCATTGAACATTCAGTACTTC. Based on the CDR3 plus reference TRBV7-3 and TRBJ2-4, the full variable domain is GAGVSQTPSNKVTEKGKYVELRCDPISGHTALYWYRQSLGQGPEFLIYFQGTGAADDSGLPNDRFFAVRPEGSVSTLKIQRTERGDSAVYLCASSSGGSLNIQYFGAGTRLSVL.

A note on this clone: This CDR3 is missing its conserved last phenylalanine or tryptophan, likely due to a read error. This chain's CDR3 is CASSLQVNYGYTL. CDR3 coding DNA: TGTGCCAGCAGTTTACAGGTCAACTATGGCTACACCCTC. The chain couples TRBV6-6 to TRBJ1-2; D may be TRBD1 (5 bases). V dropped 4 bases and J dropped 2 bases, with 8 bases sitting between them. The CDR3 has 13 residues. Germline CDR1 reads MNHNY; CDR2 reads SVGAGI (reference sequence).